This entry features one T cell receptor (beta chain) sequence. These data are taken from a study of blood T cell repertoires in COVID-19. On the study more broadly: Material from acute and convalescent COVID-19 was sourced from the United States, Italy and Spain. Sources were T cells, B-cell-depleted T cells, or PBMCs; the material itself was cDNA or gDNA.

Deletions cut 4 bases from V and 0 bases from J, with 11 bases between. The CDR3 runs to 15 residues. Germline V lookup: CDR1 SGHNT, CDR2 YYREEE (reference sequence). In terms of age and location, participants ranged from about 18 to 95 years and lived in approximately 26 US areas. All recovered Cohort 3 donors got two negative PCRs, got clearance, or saw symptom resolution. Some clones are missing from TCRdb's copy, which holds only in-frame ones; the method was immunoSEQ multiplex PCR. This table holds more than 200,000 clones, under 95% found once. Material: PBMCs or T cells enriched from blood (not recorded which). The chain joins TRBV5-4 to TRBJ2-1, with a possible D match to TRBD1 (5 bases). The receptor's source is a woman under 30 who had recovered from COVID-19. CDR3 nucleotide sequence: TGTGCCAGCAGCGGGGCAAGTTACTCCTACAATGAGCAGTTCTTC. It yields the protein CASSGASYSYNEQFF.